This TCR beta chain was found in a study of blood T cell repertoires in COVID-19. For the study at large: Donors in the United States, Italy and Spain gave samples during acute or convalescent COVID-19. Sources were T cells, B-cell-depleted T cells, or PBMCs; the material itself was cDNA or gDNA.

In the authors' methods: Amplification of reference gene primers was used by the study to estimate nucleated cell counts. Sequenced by immunoSEQ multiplex PCR; TCRdb stores in-frame clones only, minus some. That table supplies the V and J calls and clone size; D and trimming were determined from the DNA. The repertoire holds approximately 140,000 clones, approximately 86% seen once, with 2.3% in the top ten. CDR1 and CDR2 from the germline V gene are SGHTA and FQGTGA. The junction had 3 bases not matched to a gene; V was cut back by 5 bases and J by 6 bases. The CDR3 length is 14 residues. The V call is TRBV7-3, the J call TRBJ2-1; 11 nucleotides line up with TRBD1. This receptor was taken from a woman aged 50 to 65 who had recovered from COVID-19. The specimen sequenced was PBMCs or T cells enriched from blood (not recorded which). CDR3 nucleotide sequence: TGTGCCAGCAGCACCGGGACAGGGGGCAATGAGCAGTTCTTC. Encoded protein: CASSTGTGGNEQFF.